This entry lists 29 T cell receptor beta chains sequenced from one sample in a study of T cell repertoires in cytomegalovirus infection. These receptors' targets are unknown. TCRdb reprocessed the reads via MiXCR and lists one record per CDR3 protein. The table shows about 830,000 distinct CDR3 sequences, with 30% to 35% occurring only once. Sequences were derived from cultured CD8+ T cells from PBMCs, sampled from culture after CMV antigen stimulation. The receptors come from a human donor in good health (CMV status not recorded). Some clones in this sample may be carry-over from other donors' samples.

CDR3 in DNA: TGCAGTGGAGGGGCCCTGAGCACCTTC. Protein product: CSGGALSTF. V gene TRBV20-1 combines with J gene TRBJ1-2; possible D gene TRBD1, 5 bases. With 7 bases removed from V and 13 bases from J, the gap between germline ends came to 13 bases. Looked up from germline, CDR1 is DFQATT and CDR2 is SNEGSKA (reference sequence). The CDR3 contains 9 residues.

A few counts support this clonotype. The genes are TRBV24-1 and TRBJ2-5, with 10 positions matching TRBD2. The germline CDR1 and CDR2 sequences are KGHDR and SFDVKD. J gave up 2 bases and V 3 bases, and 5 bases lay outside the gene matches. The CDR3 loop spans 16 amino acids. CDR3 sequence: CATSDLAGESQETQYF. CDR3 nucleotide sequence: TGTGCCACCAGTGATCTAGCGGGGGAGAGTCAAGAGACCCAGTACTTC.

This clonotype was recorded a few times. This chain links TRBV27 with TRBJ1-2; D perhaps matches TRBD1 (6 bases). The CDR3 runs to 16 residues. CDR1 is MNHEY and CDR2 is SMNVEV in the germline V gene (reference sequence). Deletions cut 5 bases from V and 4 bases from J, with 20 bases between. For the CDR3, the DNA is TGTGCCAGCAGTCCCTACGTTTTTGACAGGCCCTATGGCTACACCTTC. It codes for CASSPYVFDRPYGYTF.

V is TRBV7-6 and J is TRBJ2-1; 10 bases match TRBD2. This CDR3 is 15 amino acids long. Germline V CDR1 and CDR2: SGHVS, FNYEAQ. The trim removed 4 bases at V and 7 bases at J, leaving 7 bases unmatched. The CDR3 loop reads CASSSVAGGFNEQFF. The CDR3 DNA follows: TGTGCCAGCAGCTCGGTAGCGGGGGGATTTAATGAGCAGTTCTTC.

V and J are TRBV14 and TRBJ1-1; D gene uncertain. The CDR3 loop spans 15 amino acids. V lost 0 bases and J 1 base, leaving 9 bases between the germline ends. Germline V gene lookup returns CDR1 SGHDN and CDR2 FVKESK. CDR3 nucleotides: TGTGCCAGCAGCCAAGAGTTGGTTGCGAACACTGAAGCTTTCTTT. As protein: CASSQELVANTEAFF.

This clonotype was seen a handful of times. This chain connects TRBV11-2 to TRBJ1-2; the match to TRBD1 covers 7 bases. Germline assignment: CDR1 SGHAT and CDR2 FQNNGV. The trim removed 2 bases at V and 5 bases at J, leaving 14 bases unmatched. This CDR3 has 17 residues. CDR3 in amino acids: CASSLSVTTGSEYGYTF. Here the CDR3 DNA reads TGTGCCAGCAGCTTAAGCGTCACGACAGGGTCGGAATATGGCTACACCTTC.

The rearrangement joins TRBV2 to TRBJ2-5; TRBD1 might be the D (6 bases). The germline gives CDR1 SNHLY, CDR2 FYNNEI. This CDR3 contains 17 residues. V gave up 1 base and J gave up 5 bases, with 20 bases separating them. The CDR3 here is CASSEELRASRGETQYF. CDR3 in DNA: TGTGCCAGCAGTGAAGAGCTTCGGGCCTCAAGGGGGGAGACCCAGTACTTC.

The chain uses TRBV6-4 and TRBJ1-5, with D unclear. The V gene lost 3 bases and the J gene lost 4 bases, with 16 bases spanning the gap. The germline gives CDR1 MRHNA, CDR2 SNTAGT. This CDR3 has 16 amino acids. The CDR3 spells CASSEAEEGRNQPQHF. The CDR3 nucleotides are TGTGCCAGCAGTGAAGCCGAGGAGGGCAGAAATCAGCCCCAGCATTTT.

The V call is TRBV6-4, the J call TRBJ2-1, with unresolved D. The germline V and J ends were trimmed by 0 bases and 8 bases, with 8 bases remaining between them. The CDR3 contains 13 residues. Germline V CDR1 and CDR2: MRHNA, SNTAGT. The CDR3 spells CASSDSRRDEQFF. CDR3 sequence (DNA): TGTGCCAGCAGTGACTCGAGACGAGATGAGCAGTTCTTC.

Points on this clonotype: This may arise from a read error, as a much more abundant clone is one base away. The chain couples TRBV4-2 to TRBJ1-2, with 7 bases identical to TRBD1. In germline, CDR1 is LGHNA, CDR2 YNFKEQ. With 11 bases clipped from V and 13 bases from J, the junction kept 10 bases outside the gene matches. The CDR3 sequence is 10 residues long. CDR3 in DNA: TGTGCCGTACTGGAGGACAGGACCACCTTC. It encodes CAVLEDRTTF.

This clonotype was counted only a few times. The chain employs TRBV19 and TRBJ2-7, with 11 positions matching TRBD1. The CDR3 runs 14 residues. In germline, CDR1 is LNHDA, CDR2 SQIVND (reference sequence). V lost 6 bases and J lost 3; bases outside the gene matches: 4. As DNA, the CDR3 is TGTGCCAGTAGCCCGGGACAGGGGGTCTACGAGCAGTACTTC. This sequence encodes CASSPGQGVYEQYF.

The CDR3 loop is CASWGLEKTEAFF. CDR3 in DNA: TGTGCCAGCTGGGGGCTGGAAAAAACTGAAGCTTTCTTT. The V call is TRBV7-9, the J call TRBJ1-1; TRBD1 is a possible D gene (6 bases). V lost 8 bases, J lost 5 bases, and 15 bases lay in between. CDR3 size: 13 residues. Germline CDR1 is SEHNR and CDR2 is FQNEAQ (reference sequence).

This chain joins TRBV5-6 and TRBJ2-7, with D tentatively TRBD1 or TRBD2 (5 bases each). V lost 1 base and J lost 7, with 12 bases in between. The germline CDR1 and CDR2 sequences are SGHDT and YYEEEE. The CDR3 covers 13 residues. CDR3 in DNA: TGTGCCAGCAGCTTGACTGGGGGAAGGGAGCAGTACGTC. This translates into CASSLTGGREQYV.

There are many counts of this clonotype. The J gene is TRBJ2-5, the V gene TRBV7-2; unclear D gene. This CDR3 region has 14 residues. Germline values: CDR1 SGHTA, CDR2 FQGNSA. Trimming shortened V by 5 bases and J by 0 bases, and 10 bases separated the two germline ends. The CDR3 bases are TGTGCCAGCAGCCCCCCGTTGTACCAAGAGACCCAGTACTTC. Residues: CASSPPLYQETQYF.

The CDR3 reads CASTLGQPNSGNTIYF. In nucleotides, the CDR3 is TGTGCCAGCACCCTGGGACAGCCGAACTCTGGAAACACCATATATTTT. V is TRBV27 and J is TRBJ1-3, with 7 bases that match TRBD1. J was trimmed by 0 bases and V by 7 bases; bases with no gene match: 9. Germline CDR1 is MNHEY and CDR2 is SMNVEV (reference sequence). The CDR3 runs to 16 residues.

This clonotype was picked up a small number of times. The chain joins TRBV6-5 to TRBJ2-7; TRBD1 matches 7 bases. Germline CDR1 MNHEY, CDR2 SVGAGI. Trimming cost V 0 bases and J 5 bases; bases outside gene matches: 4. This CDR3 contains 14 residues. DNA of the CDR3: TGTGCCAGCAGTTACTCGAACAGGGGAGACGAGCAGTACTTC. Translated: CASSYSNRGDEQYF.

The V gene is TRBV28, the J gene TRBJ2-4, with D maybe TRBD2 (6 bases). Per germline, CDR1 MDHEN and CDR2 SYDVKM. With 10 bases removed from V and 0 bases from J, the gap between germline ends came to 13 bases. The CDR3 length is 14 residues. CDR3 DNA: TGTGCCACTCGAGGAGGGGTAGCCAAAAACATTCAGTACTTC. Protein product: CATRGGVAKNIQYF. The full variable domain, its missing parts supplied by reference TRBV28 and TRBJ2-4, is DVKVTQSSRYLVKRTGEKVFLECVQDMDHENMFWYRQDPGLGLRLIYFSYDVKMKEKGDIPEGYSVSREKKERFSLILESASTNQTSMYLCATRGGVAKNIQYFGAGTRLSVL.

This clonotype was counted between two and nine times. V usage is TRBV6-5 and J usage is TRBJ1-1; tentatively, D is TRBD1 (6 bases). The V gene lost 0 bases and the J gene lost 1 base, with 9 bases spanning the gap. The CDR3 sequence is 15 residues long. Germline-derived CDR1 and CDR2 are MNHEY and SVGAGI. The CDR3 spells CASSYSGTKNTEAFF. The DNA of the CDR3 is TGTGCCAGCAGTTACTCCGGGACAAAGAACACTGAAGCTTTCTTT.

CDR3 coding DNA: TGTGCCAGCAGCTTCTACGGGACGACAGATACGCAGTATTTT. It is translated as CASSFYGTTDTQYF. The J gene is TRBJ2-3, the V gene TRBV13; the D call may be TRBD1 or TRBD2 (5 bases each). V was trimmed by 3 bases and J by 3 bases, leaving 10 bases between them. Germline CDR1 and CDR2: PRHDT and FYEKMQ (reference sequence). The CDR3 contains 14 residues.

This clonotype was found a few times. CDR3 bases: TGTGCCAGCAGTTACTCGATTCAACTAGCGGGGGGGCTGTCGACAGATACGCAGTATTTT. Its translation is CASSYSIQLAGGLSTDTQYF. This sequence joins TRBV6-5 and TRBJ2-3; 13 nucleotides align to TRBD2. This CDR3 is 20 amino acids long. Trimming cost V 0 bases and J 3 bases; bases outside gene matches: 12. CDR1 and CDR2 (germline): MNHEY, SVGAGI.

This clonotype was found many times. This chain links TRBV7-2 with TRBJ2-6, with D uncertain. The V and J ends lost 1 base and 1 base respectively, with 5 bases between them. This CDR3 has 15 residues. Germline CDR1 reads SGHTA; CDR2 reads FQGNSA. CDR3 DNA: TGTGCCAGCAGCTTAGACGGATCTGGGGCCAACGTCCTGACTTTC. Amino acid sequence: CASSLDGSGANVLTF.

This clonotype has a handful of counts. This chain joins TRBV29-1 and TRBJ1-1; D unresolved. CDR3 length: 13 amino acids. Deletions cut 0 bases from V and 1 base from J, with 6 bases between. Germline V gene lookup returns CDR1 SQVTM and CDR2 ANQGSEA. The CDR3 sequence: CSVEDGGNTEAFF. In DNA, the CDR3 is TGCAGCGTTGAAGACGGAGGGAACACTGAAGCTTTCTTT.

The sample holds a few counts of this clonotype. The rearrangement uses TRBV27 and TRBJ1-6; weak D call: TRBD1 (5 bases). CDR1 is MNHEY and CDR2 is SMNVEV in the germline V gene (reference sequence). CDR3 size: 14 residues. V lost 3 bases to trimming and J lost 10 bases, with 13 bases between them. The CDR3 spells CASSFLGGASPLHF. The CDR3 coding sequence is TGTGCCAGCAGTTTTCTCGGGGGAGCCTCACCCCTCCACTTT.

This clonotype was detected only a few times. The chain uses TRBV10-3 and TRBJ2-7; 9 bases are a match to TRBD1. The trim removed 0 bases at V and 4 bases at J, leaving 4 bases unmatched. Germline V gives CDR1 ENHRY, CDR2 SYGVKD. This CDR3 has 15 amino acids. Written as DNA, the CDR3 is TGTGCCATCAGTGAGTCTGGACAGGGGTGGTACGAGCAGTACTTC. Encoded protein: CAISESGQGWYEQYF.

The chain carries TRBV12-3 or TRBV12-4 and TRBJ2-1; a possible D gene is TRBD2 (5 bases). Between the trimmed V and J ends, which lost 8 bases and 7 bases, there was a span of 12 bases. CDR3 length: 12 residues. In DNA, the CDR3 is TGTGCCAGCGCTCCTGGAGGAAATGAGCAGTTCTTC. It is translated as CASAPGGNEQFF.

The CDR3 loop is CSVEEGTRDGYTF. DNA of the CDR3: TGCAGCGTTGAAGAGGGGACAAGGGACGGCTACACCTTC. The genes are TRBV29-1 and TRBJ1-2, with D tentatively TRBD1 (6 bases). Trimming pared 0 bases from V and 8 bases from J, leaving 13 bases between. Germline V lookup: CDR1 SQVTM, CDR2 ANQGSEA. The CDR3 length is 13 residues.

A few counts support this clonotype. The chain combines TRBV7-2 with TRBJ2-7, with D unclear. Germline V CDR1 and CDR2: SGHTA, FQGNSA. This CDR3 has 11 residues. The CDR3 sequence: CASSLGAGGPV. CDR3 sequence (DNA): TGTGCCAGCAGCTTAGGGGCCGGCGGTCCAGTC.

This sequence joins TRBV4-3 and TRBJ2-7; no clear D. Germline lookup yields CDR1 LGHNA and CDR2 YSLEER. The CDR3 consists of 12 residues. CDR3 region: CASSQVLPGQYV. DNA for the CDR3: TGCGCCAGCAGCCAAGTTCTGCCCGGGCAGTATGTC.

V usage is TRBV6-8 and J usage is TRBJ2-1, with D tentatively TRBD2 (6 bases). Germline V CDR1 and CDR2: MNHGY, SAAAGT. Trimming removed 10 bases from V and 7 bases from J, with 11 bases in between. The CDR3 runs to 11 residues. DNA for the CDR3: TGTGCCACCTCAAGCGGGAATGAGCAGTTCTTC. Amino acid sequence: CATSSGNEQFF.